These 3 T cell receptor beta chains were sequenced from one sample in a study of cytomegalovirus exposure and HLA in healthy donors. The PCR had 60 Vbeta and 13 Jbeta primers. TCRdb keeps only in-frame clones here, not all; method: immunoSEQ multiplex PCR. The sample has about 200,000 clones, 65% to 90% seen once. The sequenced sample was PBMCs. These receptor sequences come from a woman aged 50 to 65 in good health and CMV-seronegative.

The genes are TRBV7-8 and TRBJ1-5, with D possibly being TRBD1 (5 bases). The CDR3 runs 15 residues. Germline V gene sequence: CDR1 SGHVS, CDR2 FQNEAQ. V lost 1 base and J 5 bases, leaving 12 bases between the germline ends. The CDR3 loop reads CASSLDPGNYQPQHF. In DNA form, the CDR3 reads TGTGCCAGCAGCTTAGATCCAGGGAACTATCAGCCCCAGCATTTT.

V is TRBV9 and J is TRBJ2-2; 7 nucleotides match TRBD2. This CDR3 region has 17 residues. Trimming at V came to 0 bases and at J to 4 bases, leaving 9 bases not matched to a gene. Germline V CDR1 and CDR2: SGDLS, YYNGEE. The CDR3 protein is CASSVVPPGGPTGELFF. In DNA form, the CDR3 reads TGTGCCAGCAGCGTAGTTCCACCGGGGGGTCCCACCGGGGAGCTGTTTTTT. Supplemented by reference TRBV9 and TRBJ2-2, the full variable domain reads DSGVTQTPKHLITATGQRVTLRCSPRSGDLSVYWYQQSLDQGLQFLIQYYNGEERAKGNILERFSAQQFPDLHSELNLSSLELGDSALYFCASSVVPPGGPTGELFFGEGSRLTVL.

J is TRBJ2-6 and V is TRBV27, with D perhaps matching TRBD1 (6 bases). There are 16 residues in the CDR3. The germline gives CDR1 MNHEY, CDR2 SMNVEV (reference sequence). The V gene lost 3 bases and the J gene lost 2 bases, with 11 bases spanning the gap. CDR3 region: CASSFARGTGANVLTF. For the CDR3, the DNA is TGTGCCAGCAGTTTCGCCAGGGGTACTGGGGCCAACGTCCTGACTTTC. The complete variable domain, with remaining parts taken from reference TRBV27 and TRBJ2-6, reads EAQVTQNPRYLITVTGKKLTVTCSQNMNHEYMSWYRQDPGLGLRQIYYSMNVEVTDKGDVPEGYKVSRKEKRNFPLILESPSPNQTSLYFCASSFARGTGANVLTFGAGSRLTVL.